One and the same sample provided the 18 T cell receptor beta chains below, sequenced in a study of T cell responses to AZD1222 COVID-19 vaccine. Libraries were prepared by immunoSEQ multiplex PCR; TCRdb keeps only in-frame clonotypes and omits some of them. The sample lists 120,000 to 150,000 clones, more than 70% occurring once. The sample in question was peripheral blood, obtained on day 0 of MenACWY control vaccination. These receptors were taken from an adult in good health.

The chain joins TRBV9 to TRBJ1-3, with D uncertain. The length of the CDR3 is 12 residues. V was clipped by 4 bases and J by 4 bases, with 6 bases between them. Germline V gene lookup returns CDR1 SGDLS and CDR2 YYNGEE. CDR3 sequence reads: CASSTLGNTIYF. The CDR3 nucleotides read TGTGCCAGCAGCACCCTAGGAAACACCATATATTTT.

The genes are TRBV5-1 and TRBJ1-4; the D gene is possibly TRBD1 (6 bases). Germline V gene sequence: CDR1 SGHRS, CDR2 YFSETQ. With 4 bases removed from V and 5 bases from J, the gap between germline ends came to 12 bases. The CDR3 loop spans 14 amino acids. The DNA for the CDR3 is TGCGCCAGCAGCCTGGACAGTCGGAATGAAAAACTGTTTTTT. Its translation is CASSLDSRNEKLFF.

CDR3 coding DNA: TGTGCCAGCAGTTTTGGGACAGACCCAGGGAACACTGAAGCTTTCTTT. The encoded protein is CASSFGTDPGNTEAFF. The genes are TRBV27 and TRBJ1-1; 7 bases agree with TRBD1. The J segment lost 1 base and the V segment lost 3 bases, leaving 8 bases of the junction unmatched. CDR3 length: 16 amino acids. Per germline, CDR1 MNHEY and CDR2 SMNVEV (reference sequence).

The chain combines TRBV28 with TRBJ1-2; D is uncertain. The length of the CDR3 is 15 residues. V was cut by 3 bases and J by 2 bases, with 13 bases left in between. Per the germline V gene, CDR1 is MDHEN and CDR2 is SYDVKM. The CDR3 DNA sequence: TGTGCCAGCAGTTTGACGGAGCGTCTCAACTATGGCTACACCTTC. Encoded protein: CASSLTERLNYGYTF.

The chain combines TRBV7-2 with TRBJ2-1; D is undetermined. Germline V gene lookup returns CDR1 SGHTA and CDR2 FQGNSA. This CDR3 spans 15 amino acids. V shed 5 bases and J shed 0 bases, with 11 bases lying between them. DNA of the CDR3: TGTGCCAGCAGCCGCCTTAGCAGCTCCTACAATGAGCAGTTCTTC. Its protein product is CASSRLSSSYNEQFF.

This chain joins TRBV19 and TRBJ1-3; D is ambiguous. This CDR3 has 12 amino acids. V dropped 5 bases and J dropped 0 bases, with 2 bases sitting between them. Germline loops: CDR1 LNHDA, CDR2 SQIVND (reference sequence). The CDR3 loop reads CASSGSGNTIYF. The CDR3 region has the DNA TGTGCCAGTAGTGGCTCTGGAAACACCATATATTTT.

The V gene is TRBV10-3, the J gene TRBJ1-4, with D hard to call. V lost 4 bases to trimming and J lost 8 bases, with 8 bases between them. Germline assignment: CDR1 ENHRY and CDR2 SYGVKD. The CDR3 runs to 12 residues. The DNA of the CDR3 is TGTGCCATCAGTGGGATGGCGGAAAAACTGTTTTTT. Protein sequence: CAISGMAEKLFF.

Here the CDR3 DNA reads TGTGCCAGCAGTTGGGGGCCGGAGGGCAATGAGCAGTTCTTC. Amino acid sequence: CASSWGPEGNEQFF. The J gene is TRBJ2-1, the V gene TRBV6-5; the D gene could be TRBD1 or TRBD2 (6 bases each). V lost 4 bases to trimming and J lost 6 bases, with 13 bases between them. The CDR3 has 14 amino acids. Germline V gene lookup returns CDR1 MNHEY and CDR2 SVGAGI.

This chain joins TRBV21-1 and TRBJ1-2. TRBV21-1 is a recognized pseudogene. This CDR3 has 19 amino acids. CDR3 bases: TGTGCCAGCAGCAAATATCGGGAGCAGGGCCGACCAAACCAGTATGGCTACACCTTC. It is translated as CASSKYREQGRPNQYGYTF.

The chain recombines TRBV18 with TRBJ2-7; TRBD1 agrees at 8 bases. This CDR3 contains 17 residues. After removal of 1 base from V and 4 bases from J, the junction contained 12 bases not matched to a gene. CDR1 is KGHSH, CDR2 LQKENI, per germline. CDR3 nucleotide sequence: TGTGCCAGCTCACCACGGAGGAGCCAGGGGGCGCATTACGAGCAGTACTTC. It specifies CASSPRRSQGAHYEQYF.

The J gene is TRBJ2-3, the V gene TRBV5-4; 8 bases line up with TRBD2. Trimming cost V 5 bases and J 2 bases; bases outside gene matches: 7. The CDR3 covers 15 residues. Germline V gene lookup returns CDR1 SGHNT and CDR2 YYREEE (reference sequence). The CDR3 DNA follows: TGTGCCAGCAGGGATCTAGCGGGCGACACAGATACGCAGTATTTT. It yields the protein CASRDLAGDTDTQYF.

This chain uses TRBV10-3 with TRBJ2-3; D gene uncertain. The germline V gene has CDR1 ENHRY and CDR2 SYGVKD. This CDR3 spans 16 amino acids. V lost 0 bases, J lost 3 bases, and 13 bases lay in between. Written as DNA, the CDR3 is TGTGCCATCAGTGAGTCGATGGTGCGTCCGACAGATACGCAGTATTTT. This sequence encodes CAISESMVRPTDTQYF.

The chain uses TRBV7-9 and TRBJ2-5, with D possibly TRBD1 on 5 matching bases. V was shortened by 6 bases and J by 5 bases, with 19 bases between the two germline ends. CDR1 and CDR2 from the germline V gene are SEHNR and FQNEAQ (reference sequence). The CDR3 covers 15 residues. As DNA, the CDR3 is TGTGCCAGCAGTAGTTACATAGGGGATCGGGAGACCCAGTACTTC. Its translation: CASSSYIGDRETQYF.

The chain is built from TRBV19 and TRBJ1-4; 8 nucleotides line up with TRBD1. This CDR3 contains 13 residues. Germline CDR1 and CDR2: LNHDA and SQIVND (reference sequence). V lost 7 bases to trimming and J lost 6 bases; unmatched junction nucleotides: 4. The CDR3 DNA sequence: TGTGCCAGTAACAGGGGGGGGGATGAAAAACTGTTTTTT. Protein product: CASNRGGDEKLFF.

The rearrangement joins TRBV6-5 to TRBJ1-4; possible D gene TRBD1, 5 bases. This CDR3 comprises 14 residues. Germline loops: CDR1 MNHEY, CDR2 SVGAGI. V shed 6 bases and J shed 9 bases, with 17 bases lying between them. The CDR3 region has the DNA TGTGCCAGCAGGGACCGGGACGGGGAACAAAAACTGTTTTTT. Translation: CASRDRDGEQKLFF.

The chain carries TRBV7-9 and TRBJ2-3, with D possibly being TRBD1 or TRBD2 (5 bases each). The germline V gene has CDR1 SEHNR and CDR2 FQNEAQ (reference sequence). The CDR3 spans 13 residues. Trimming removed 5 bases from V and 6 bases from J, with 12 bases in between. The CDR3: CASSPSWGDTQYF. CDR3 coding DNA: TGTGCCAGCAGCCCTTCATGGGGGGATACGCAGTATTTT.

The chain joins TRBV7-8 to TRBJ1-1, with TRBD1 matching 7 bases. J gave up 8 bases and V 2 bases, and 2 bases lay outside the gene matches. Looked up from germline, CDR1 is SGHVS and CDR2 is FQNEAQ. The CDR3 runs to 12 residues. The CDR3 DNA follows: TGTGCCAGCAGCTTACAGGGGGACGAAGCTTTCTTT. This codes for CASSLQGDEAFF.

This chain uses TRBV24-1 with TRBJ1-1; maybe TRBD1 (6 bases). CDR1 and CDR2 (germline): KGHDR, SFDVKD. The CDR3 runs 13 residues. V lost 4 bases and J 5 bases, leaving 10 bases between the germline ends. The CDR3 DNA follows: TGTGCCACCAGTGACCCAGGACAGACTGAAGCTTTCTTT. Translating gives CATSDPGQTEAFF.